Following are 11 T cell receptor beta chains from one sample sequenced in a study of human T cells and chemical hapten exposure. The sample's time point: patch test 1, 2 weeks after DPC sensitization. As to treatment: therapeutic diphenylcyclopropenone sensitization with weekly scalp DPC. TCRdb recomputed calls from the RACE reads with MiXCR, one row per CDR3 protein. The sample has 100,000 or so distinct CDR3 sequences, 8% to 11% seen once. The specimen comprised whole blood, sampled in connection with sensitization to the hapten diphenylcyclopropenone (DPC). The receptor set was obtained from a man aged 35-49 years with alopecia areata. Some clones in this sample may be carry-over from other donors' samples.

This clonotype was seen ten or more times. CDR3 in amino acids: CASSLAGTGGGYTF. The CDR3 bases are TGTGCCAGCAGCTTGGCCGGGACAGGGGGAGGCTACACCTTC. The chain recombines TRBV5-4 with TRBJ1-2; TRBD1 matches at 11 bases. The CDR3 has 14 amino acids. J gave up 8 bases and V 0 bases, and 3 bases lay outside the gene matches. The germline V gene encodes CDR1 SGHNT and CDR2 YYREEE (reference sequence). The whole variable domain, filled in from reference TRBV5-4 and TRBJ1-2, reads ETGVTQSPTHLIKTRGQQVTLRCSSQSGHNTVSWYQQALGQGPQFIFQYYREEENGRGNFPPRFSGLQFPNYSSELNVNALELDDSALYLCASSLAGTGGGYTFGSGTRLTVV.

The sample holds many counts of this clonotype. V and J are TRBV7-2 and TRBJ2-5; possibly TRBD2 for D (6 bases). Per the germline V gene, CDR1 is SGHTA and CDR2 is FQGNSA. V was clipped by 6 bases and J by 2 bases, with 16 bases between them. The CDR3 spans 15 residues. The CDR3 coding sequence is TGTGCCAGCAGTTCAAGTGGAGGGGAACAAGAGACCCAGTACTTC. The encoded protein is CASSSSGGEQETQYF.

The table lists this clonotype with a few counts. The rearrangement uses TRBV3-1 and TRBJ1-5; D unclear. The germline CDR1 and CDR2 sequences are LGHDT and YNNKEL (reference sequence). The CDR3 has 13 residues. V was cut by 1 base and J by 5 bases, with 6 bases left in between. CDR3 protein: CASSQGSDQPQHF. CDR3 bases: TGTGCCAGCAGCCAAGGGTCCGATCAGCCCCAGCATTTT.

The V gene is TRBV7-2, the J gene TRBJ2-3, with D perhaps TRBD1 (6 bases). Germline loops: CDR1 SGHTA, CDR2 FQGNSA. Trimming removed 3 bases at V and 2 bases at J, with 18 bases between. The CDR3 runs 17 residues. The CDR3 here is CASSFPGQLGVTDTQYF. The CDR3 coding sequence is TGTGCCAGCAGCTTTCCGGGACAACTGGGGGTCACAGATACGCAGTATTTT.

The CDR3 loop reads CASSLGGAHSNQPQHF. Here the CDR3 DNA reads TGTGCCAGCAGCTTGGGAGGGGCGCATAGCAATCAGCCCCAGCATTTT. The chain combines TRBV5-6 with TRBJ1-5; D might be TRBD1 (5 bases). CDR1 SGHDT and CDR2 YYEEEE come from the germline V gene. CDR3 length: 16 residues. V was pared by 0 bases and J by 0 bases, with 10 bases between.

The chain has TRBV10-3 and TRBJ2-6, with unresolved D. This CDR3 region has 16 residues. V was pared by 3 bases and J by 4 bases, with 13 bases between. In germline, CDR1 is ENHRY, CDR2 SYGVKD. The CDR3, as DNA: TGTGCCATCAGTGAAGGTTCGTTCTCCGGGGCCAACGTCCTGACTTTC. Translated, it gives CAISEGSFSGANVLTF.

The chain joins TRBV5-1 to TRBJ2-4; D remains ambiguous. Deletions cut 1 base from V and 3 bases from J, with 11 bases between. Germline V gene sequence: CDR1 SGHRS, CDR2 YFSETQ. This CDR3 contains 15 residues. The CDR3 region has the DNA TGCGCCAGCAGCTTGAAACCTGGCGGCAAAAACATTCAGTACTTC. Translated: CASSLKPGGKNIQYF.

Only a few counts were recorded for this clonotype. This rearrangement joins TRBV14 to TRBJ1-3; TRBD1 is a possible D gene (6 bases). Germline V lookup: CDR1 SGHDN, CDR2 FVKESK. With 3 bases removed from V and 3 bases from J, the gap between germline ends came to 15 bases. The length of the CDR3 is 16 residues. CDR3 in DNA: TGTGCCAGCAGCCAGGGGTCGGGGGCAAGTGGAAACACCATATATTTT. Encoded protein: CASSQGSGASGNTIYF.

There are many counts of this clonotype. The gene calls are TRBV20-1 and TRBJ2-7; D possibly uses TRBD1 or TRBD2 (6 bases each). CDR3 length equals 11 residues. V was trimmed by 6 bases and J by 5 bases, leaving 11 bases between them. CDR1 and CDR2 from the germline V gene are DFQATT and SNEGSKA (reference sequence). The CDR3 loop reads CSARRGDEQYV. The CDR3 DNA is TGCAGTGCCCGAAGGGGGGACGAGCAGTACGTC.

CDR3 sequence (DNA): TGTGCCAGCAGCGCAGTCGACAGAGTATATGATTCACCCCTCCACTTT. It encodes CASSAVDRVYDSPLHF. The chain is built from TRBV9 and TRBJ1-6; tentative D call: TRBD1 (5 bases). The CDR3 is made up of 16 amino acids. Germline V gene lookup returns CDR1 SGDLS and CDR2 YYNGEE. Trimming took off 3 bases at V and 8 bases at J, with 18 bases between the two ends.

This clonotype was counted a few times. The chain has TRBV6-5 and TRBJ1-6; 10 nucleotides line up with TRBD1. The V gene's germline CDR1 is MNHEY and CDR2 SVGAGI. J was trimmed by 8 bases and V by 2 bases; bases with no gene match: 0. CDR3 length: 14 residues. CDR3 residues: CASSYGTGDSPLHF. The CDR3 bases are TGTGCCAGCAGTTACGGGACAGGGGATTCACCCCTCCACTTT.